The rows below give T cell receptor beta chains drawn from one sample of a study of shared clonotypes between healthy human individuals. Assay used: immunoSEQ multiplex PCR; TCRdb lists only in-frame clones, some missing. The table shows some 490,000 clones, with around four fifths occurring only once. The sequenced sample was PBMCs. These receptors all stem from a woman aged 35 to 49 in good health. Some clones in this sample may be carry-over from other donors' samples. The CDR3 runs from the conserved cysteine through the conserved F or W.

v_gene: TRBV30; j_gene: TRBJ2-5; CDR3aa: CAWSRSQETQYF
v_gene: TRBV5-5; j_gene: TRBJ2-7; CDR3aa: CASSPGLADYEQYF
v_gene: TRBV7-3; j_gene: TRBJ2-2; CDR3aa: CASSPRTSANTGELFF
v_gene: TRBV2; j_gene: TRBJ2-5; CDR3aa: CASKGSGSSPETQYF
v_gene: TRBV28; j_gene: TRBJ1-1; CDR3aa: CASSVPGGMNTEALF
v_gene: TRBV7-3; j_gene: TRBJ1-1; CDR3aa: CASSLTGFGGHTEAFF
v_gene: TRBV29-1; j_gene: TRBJ2-1; CDR3aa: CSVDKAGGYNEQFF
v_gene: TRBV6-1; j_gene: TRBJ2-1; CDR3aa: CASSPGAYNEQFF
v_gene: TRBV7-2; j_gene: TRBJ2-1; CDR3aa: CASSYGQYNEQFF
v_gene: TRBV6-1; j_gene: TRBJ2-5; CDR3aa: CASSETWSGRRLGETQYF
v_gene: TRBV2; j_gene: TRBJ1-5; CDR3aa: CASSLNRGSNQPQHF
v_gene: TRBV15; j_gene: TRBJ2-6; CDR3aa: CATSRGGTGVSGANVLTF
v_gene: TRBV7-9; j_gene: TRBJ2-7; CDR3aa: CASSPRSSYEQYF
v_gene: TRBV7-3; j_gene: TRBJ2-1; CDR3aa: CASSVAGTNNEQFF
v_gene: TRBV7-6; j_gene: TRBJ1-1; CDR3aa: CASSLGPLNTEAFF
v_gene: TRBV6-4; j_gene: TRBJ2-1; CDR3aa: CASSVYLAPASHEQFF
v_gene: TRBV28; j_gene: TRBJ1-5; CDR3aa: CASSGGLTSNQPQHF
v_gene: TRBV6-5; j_gene: TRBJ1-5; CDR3aa: CASSYQDRGNNQPQHF
v_gene: TRBV19; j_gene: TRBJ2-5; CDR3aa: CASSISPGLAGETQYF
v_gene: TRBV11-2; j_gene: TRBJ2-3; CDR3aa: CASSLVADPVGPDTQYF
v_gene: TRBV20-1; j_gene: TRBJ1-1; CDR3aa: CSARWGTEAFF
v_gene: TRBV9; j_gene: TRBJ2-7; CDR3aa: CASSVGSSGTYEQYF
v_gene: TRBV5-1; j_gene: TRBJ2-7; CDR3aa: CASREARDHEQYF
v_gene: TRBV11-2; j_gene: TRBJ1-1; CDR3aa: CASTWYGANTEAFF
v_gene: TRBV4-1; j_gene: TRBJ2-5; CDR3aa: CASSQVSAGTGDQETQYF
v_gene: TRBV10-2; j_gene: TRBJ2-7; CDR3aa: CASGREGSYEQYF
v_gene: TRBV28; j_gene: TRBJ2-2; CDR3aa: CASNRRTGHTGELFF
v_gene: TRBV5-1; j_gene: TRBJ2-7; CDR3aa: CASSLGSGIYEQYF
v_gene: TRBV6-1; j_gene: TRBJ2-1; CDR3aa: CASSWTGAYNEQFF
v_gene: TRBV6-1; j_gene: TRBJ2-1; CDR3aa: CASSDIAGGFNEQFF
v_gene: TRBV28; j_gene: TRBJ2-7; CDR3aa: CASSLVDRGHIEQYF
v_gene: TRBV28; j_gene: .; CDR3aa: CASTSGGPTYEQYF
v_gene: TRBV6-6; j_gene: TRBJ2-7; CDR3aa: CASLGTHEQYF
v_gene: TRBV27; j_gene: TRBJ1-5; CDR3aa: CASSGWEGGTIGNQPQHF
v_gene: TRBV27; j_gene: TRBJ2-1; CDR3aa: CASSNTGTGRYNEQFF
v_gene: TRBV4-3; j_gene: TRBJ2-5; CDR3aa: CASSQGLAGPQETQYF
v_gene: TRBV29-1; j_gene: TRBJ2-1; CDR3aa: CSAMTGSVEQFF
v_gene: TRBV13; j_gene: TRBJ2-2; CDR3aa: CASSTGDRGQAGELFF
v_gene: TRBV28; j_gene: TRBJ1-2; CDR3aa: CASKIGENYGYTF
v_gene: TRBV5-1; j_gene: TRBJ2-3; CDR3aa: CASSFGQGTDTQYF
v_gene: TRBV30; j_gene: TRBJ1-1; CDR3aa: CAWSTRGMNTEAFF
v_gene: TRBV5-6; j_gene: TRBJ1-5; CDR3aa: CASSLGTGQDQPQHF
v_gene: TRBV6-1; j_gene: TRBJ2-1; CDR3aa: CASSAAGTSGYNEQFF
v_gene: TRBV15; j_gene: TRBJ2-5; CDR3aa: CATSRDLASVGETQYF
v_gene: TRBV4-2; j_gene: TRBJ2-6; CDR3aa: CASSPSGGAGANVLTF
v_gene: TRBV28; j_gene: TRBJ2-7; CDR3aa: CASSTSGSTFEQYF
v_gene: TRBV29-1; j_gene: TRBJ1-1; CDR3aa: CSARAHTEAFF
v_gene: TRBV6-5; j_gene: TRBJ1-2; CDR3aa: CASRSGTGGYGYTF
v_gene: TRBV29-1; j_gene: TRBJ2-7; CDR3aa: CSVGIGRLPYEQYF
v_gene: TRBV19; j_gene: TRBJ2-1; CDR3aa: CASSIDWVRTEQFF
v_gene: TRBV19; j_gene: TRBJ2-7; CDR3aa: CASSIEGLAGAVEQYF
v_gene: TRBV5-1; j_gene: TRBJ1-1; CDR3aa: CASSPRGGANTEAFF
v_gene: TRBV5-1; j_gene: TRBJ2-2; CDR3aa: CASSTTSGRAGLAGELFF
v_gene: TRBV21-1; j_gene: TRBJ2-7; CDR3aa: CASSRRDRQYEQYF
v_gene: TRBV16; j_gene: TRBJ2-5; CDR3aa: CASSQGSGGFQETQYF
v_gene: TRBV7-9; j_gene: TRBJ1-2; CDR3aa: CASSSHQPANRNGYTF
v_gene: TRBV15; j_gene: TRBJ2-1; CDR3aa: CATMNGRSYNEQFF
v_gene: TRBV4-2; j_gene: TRBJ2-7; CDR3aa: CASSLPLAGAYEQYF
v_gene: TRBV12-5; j_gene: TRBJ2-1; CDR3aa: CASGPGTGAIWGSNEQFF